This passage covers 17 T cell receptor beta chains from one sample sequenced in a study of blood T cell repertoires in COVID-19. Profiled with immunoSEQ multiplex PCR; TCRdb holds only in-frame clones, not every one. This sample has 120,000 to 150,000 clones; more than 80% occur once, and the top ten carry approximately 8.4%. The sample comprised peripheral blood. The receptors stem from a human donor with acute or convalescent COVID-19. The donor label of this sample is uncertain.

V usage is TRBV19 and J usage is TRBJ2-7; perhaps TRBD1 as D (6 bases). The V gene lost 5 bases and the J gene lost 6 bases, with 14 bases spanning the gap. CDR3 length: 13 amino acids. Germline loops: CDR1 LNHDA, CDR2 SQIVND (reference sequence). Here the CDR3 reads CASSVQTGSEQYV. The CDR3 bases are TGTGCCAGTAGTGTTCAGACAGGATCCGAGCAGTACGTC.

This chain connects TRBV19 to TRBJ1-6, with 7 bases fitting TRBD1. CDR1 is LNHDA, CDR2 SQIVND, per germline (reference sequence). This CDR3 has 14 amino acids. J was trimmed by 9 bases and V by 6 bases; bases with no gene match: 8. CDR3 protein: CASRTDRAGSPLHF. The DNA of the CDR3 is TGTGCCAGTAGAACCGACAGGGCGGGTTCACCCCTCCACTTT.

With respect to this clone: A far larger clone is a single base away, which makes a read error likely. The chain joins TRBV5-5 to TRBJ1-1, with D unclear. Germline CDR1 and CDR2: SGHKS and YYEKEE (reference sequence). The CDR3 loop spans 13 amino acids. Trimming stripped 0 bases from V and 1 base from J, with 4 bases between. CDR3 loop: CASSLGENTEAFF. CDR3 nucleotides: TGTGCCAGCAGCTTGGGAGAGAACACTGAAGCTTTCTTT.

V usage is TRBV5-5 and J usage is TRBJ1-2, with a tentative D call TRBD1 (5 bases). The germline gives CDR1 SGHKS, CDR2 YYEKEE (reference sequence). This CDR3 is 16 amino acids long. Deletions cut 2 bases from V and 1 base from J, with 15 bases between. The CDR3 coding sequence is TGTGCCAGCAGCTTAGGGGCCCAGAATCGTAACTATGGCTACACCTTC. Protein sequence: CASSLGAQNRNYGYTF.

V is TRBV2 and J is TRBJ1-5; D is possibly TRBD1 (6 bases). CDR3 length: 18 amino acids. V was shortened by 6 bases and J by 5 bases, with 26 bases between the two germline ends. The germline CDR1 and CDR2 sequences are SNHLY and FYNNEI. The chain's CDR3 is CASSDLGFRQEKDQPQHF. CDR3 nucleotides: TGTGCCAGCAGCGATTTGGGGTTCCGACAGGAAAAAGATCAGCCCCAGCATTTT.

This clone was seen a few times. The J gene is TRBJ1-1, the V gene TRBV5-1; D unresolved. Trimming left V 0 bases short and J 3 bases short, with 12 bases between. CDR3 size: 15 residues. Germline CDR1 reads SGHRS; CDR2 reads YFSETQ. CDR3 in amino acids: CASSLVGIWDTEAFF. Written as DNA, the CDR3 is TGCGCCAGCAGCTTGGTCGGGATTTGGGACACTGAAGCTTTCTTT.

The V call is TRBV7-2, the J call TRBJ2-7; TRBD1 matches at 8 bases. V trimming: 3 bases; J trimming: 6 bases; junction bases outside the gene matches: 7. Germline CDR1 is SGHTA and CDR2 is FQGNSA. The CDR3 spans 14 residues. Here the CDR3 reads CASSFPDRGGEQYF. The CDR3 DNA reads as TGTGCCAGCAGCTTCCCCGACAGGGGAGGCGAGCAGTACTTC. The full variable domain, in which reference TRBV7-2 and TRBJ2-7 provide the parts outside the CDR3, is GAGVSQSPSNKVTEKGKDVELRCDPISGHTALYWYRQSLGQGLEFLIYFQGNSAPDKSGLPSDRFSAERTGGSVSTLTIQRTQQEDSAVYLCASSFPDRGGEQYFGPGTRLTVT.

This chain uses TRBV9 with TRBJ1-6; tentatively, D is TRBD1 (5 bases). Per the germline V gene, CDR1 is SGDLS and CDR2 is YYNGEE. CDR3 size: 15 residues. V shed 6 bases and J shed 0 bases, with 10 bases lying between them. The CDR3 region has the DNA TGTGCCAGCACACGGGGGAGCTCCTATAATTCACCCCTCCACTTT. As protein: CASTRGSSYNSPLHF.

The V call is TRBV30, the J call TRBJ2-1; 10 bases map to TRBD1. V lost 4 bases, J lost 7 bases, and 7 bases stayed unmatched. The CDR3 is made up of 14 amino acids. The germline V gene has CDR1 GTSNPN and CDR2 SVGIG (reference sequence). CDR3 nucleotide sequence: TGTGCCTGGATTTTCGGGACAGGGGAAAATGAGCAGTTCTTC. Translation: CAWIFGTGENEQFF.

The V and J genes are TRBV27 and TRBJ1-4; D possibly corresponds to TRBD1 (5 bases). CDR3 length: 14 amino acids. V was trimmed by 2 bases and J by 4 bases, leaving 8 bases between them. Germline V gives CDR1 MNHEY, CDR2 SMNVEV (reference sequence). In nucleotides, the CDR3 is TGTGCCAGCAGTTTAATCAGGGATAATGAAAAACTGTTTTTT. It encodes CASSLIRDNEKLFF.

This sequence joins TRBV5-4 and TRBJ1-1; TRBD1 agrees at 7 bases. The CDR3 is 13 residues long. The trim removed 4 bases at V and 7 bases at J, leaving 7 bases unmatched. Germline CDR1 SGHNT, CDR2 YYREEE (reference sequence). CDR3 in DNA: TGTGCCAGCAGCCGGACAGGCGGGGATGAAGCTTTCTTT. Its translation is CASSRTGGDEAFF.

This sequence joins TRBV5-1 and TRBJ1-1; the match to TRBD1 covers 7 bases. V shed 4 bases and J 7 bases; nucleotides not matched to a gene: 10. This CDR3 has 14 residues. Per germline, CDR1 SGHRS and CDR2 YFSETQ. The CDR3 nucleotides read TGCGCCAGCAGCATACAGGGGAGAGGGAGTGAAGCTTTCTTT. Translated: CASSIQGRGSEAFF.

This chain uses TRBV10-2 with TRBJ2-7; possible D gene TRBD2, 6 bases. The V gene's germline CDR1 is WSHSY and CDR2 SAAADI. V was trimmed by 4 bases and J by 2 bases, leaving 12 bases between them. This CDR3 has 14 residues. In nucleotides, the CDR3 is TGCGCCAGCAGTGTGGGACCGGGGGCCTACGAGCAGTACGTC. Translated, it gives CASSVGPGAYEQYV.

V usage is TRBV19 and J usage is TRBJ1-2, with D perhaps TRBD1 (6 bases). Germline V gene sequence: CDR1 LNHDA, CDR2 SQIVND (reference sequence). Trimming took off 5 bases at V and 0 bases at J, with 19 bases between the two ends. The CDR3 is 17 residues long. The DNA of the CDR3 is TGTGCCAGTAGTCGACAGGCCCATCACACTTCTAACTATGGCTACACCTTC. It codes for CASSRQAHHTSNYGYTF.

The chain couples TRBV19 to TRBJ1-1; 8 nucleotides match TRBD1. V shed 1 base, J shed 2 bases, and the junction held 6 bases outside the gene matches. Germline V lookup: CDR1 LNHDA, CDR2 SQIVND (reference sequence). There are 16 residues in the CDR3. CDR3 in amino acids: CASSIVRQGANTEAFF. The CDR3 bases are TGTGCCAGTAGTATAGTGAGGCAGGGGGCTAACACTGAAGCTTTCTTT.

J is TRBJ2-1 and V is TRBV13; 12 nucleotides match TRBD2. Germline assignment: CDR1 PRHDT and CDR2 FYEKMQ (reference sequence). V lost 3 bases to trimming and J lost 4 bases; unmatched junction nucleotides: 4. This CDR3 region has 16 residues. CDR3 coding DNA: TGTGCCAGCAGCTTTCGGACTAGCGGGGCGTACAATGAGCAGTTCTTC. This gives the protein CASSFRTSGAYNEQFF.

With respect to this clone: The junction differs from germline at one of its ends, possibly a read error. V is TRBV19 and J is TRBJ2-2; D ambiguous. Looked up from germline, CDR1 is LNHDA and CDR2 is SQIVND (reference sequence). The CDR3 runs 13 residues. The CDR3 reads CASRIAGTGELFF. CDR3 coding DNA: TGTGCCAGTAGAATAGCAGGAACCGGGGAGCTGTTTTTT.